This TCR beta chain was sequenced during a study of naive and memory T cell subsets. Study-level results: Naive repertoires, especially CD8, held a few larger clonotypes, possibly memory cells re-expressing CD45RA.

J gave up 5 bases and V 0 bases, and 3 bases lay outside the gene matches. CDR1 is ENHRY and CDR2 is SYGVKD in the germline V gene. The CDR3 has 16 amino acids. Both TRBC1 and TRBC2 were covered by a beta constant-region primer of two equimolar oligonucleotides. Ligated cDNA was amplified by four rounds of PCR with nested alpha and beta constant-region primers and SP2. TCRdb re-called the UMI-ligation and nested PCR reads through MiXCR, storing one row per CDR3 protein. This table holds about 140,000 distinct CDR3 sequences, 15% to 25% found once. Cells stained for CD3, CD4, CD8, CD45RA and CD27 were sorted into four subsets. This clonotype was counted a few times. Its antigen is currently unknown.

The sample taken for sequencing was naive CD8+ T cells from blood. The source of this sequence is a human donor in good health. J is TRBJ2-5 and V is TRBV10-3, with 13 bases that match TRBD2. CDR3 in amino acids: CAISESATSGGETQYF. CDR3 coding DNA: TGTGCCATCAGTGAGTCGGCGACTAGCGGGGGGGAGACCCAGTACTTC.